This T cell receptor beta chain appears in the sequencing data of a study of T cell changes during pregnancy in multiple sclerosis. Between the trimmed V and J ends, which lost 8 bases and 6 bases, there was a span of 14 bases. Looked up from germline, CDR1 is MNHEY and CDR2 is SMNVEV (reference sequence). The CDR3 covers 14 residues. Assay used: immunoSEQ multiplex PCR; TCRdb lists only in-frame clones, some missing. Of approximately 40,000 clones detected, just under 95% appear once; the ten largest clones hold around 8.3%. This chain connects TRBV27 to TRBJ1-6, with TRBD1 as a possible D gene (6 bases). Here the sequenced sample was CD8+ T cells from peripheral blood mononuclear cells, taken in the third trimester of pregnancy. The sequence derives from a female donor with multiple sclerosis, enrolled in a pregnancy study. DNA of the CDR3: TGTGCCAGCCTCCAAACAGGGAGTAATTCACCCCTCCACTTT. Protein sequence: CASLQTGSNSPLHF.